A selection of T cell receptor beta chains follows, all from one sample in a study of glioma-infiltrating T cells after dendritic cell vaccination. Profiled with immunoSEQ multiplex PCR; TCRdb holds only in-frame clones, not every one. The data show 55,000 to 75,000 clones, with approximately 81% seen just once and 7.9% held by the top ten. The material was blood, obtained before dendritic cell vaccination. These receptors all stem from a human donor with glioblastoma. Both conserved end residues are part of each CDR3. The order of the fields is clone size, D gene, V gene, CDR3 length, J gene, CDR3 DNA, CDR3 protein. A D gene is named only where the DNA matches it firmly. Clone size is not always given. Where it is, it says once, few, many or a class for expanded clones.

>once|NA|TRBV4-3|14|TRBJ1-2
TGCGCCAGCAGCCAAGACAGAAATTACTATGGCTACACCTTC
CASSQDRNYYGYTF
>NA|NA|TRBV7-9|14|TRBJ1-2
TGTGCCAGCAGCCACTGGATCGGGGAATATGGCTACACCTTC
CASSHWIGEYGYTF
>NA|TRBD1|TRBV4-1|16|TRBJ1-1
TGCGCCAGCAGCCAAGATCTCCCCACAGGGGGCACTGAAGCTTTCTTT
CASSQDLPTGGTEAFF
>NA|NA|TRBV19|15|TRBJ1-1
TGTGCCAGTAGTTCCCACCCAGGGGAGACTCTGGAAGCTTTCTTT
CASSSHPGETLEAFF
>NA|TRBD1|TRBV5-6|15|TRBJ2-1
TGTGCCAGCAGCGCGGGACAGGTGAGCTACAATGAGCAGTTCTTC
CASSAGQVSYNEQFF
>NA|NA|TRBV7-2|13|TRBJ2-7
TGTGCCAGCAGCCCCGACAGTACCTACGAGCAGTACTTC
CASSPDSTYEQYF
>NA|NA|TRBV19|17|TRBJ2-6
TGTGCCAGTAGTATTAGTGAGGATATCTCTGGGGCCAACGTCCTGACTTTC
CASSISEDISGANVLTF
>NA|NA|TRBV7-7|15|TRBJ2-3
TGTGCTAGCAGCCTCCGTGTTTCCCGGACAGATACGCAGTATTTT
CASSLRVSRTDTQYF
>NA|NA|TRBV25-1|15|TRBJ1-2
TGTGCCAGCAGTGAATTTAGGGGTAATAACTATGGCTACACCTTC
CASSEFRGNNYGYTF
>NA|NA|TRBV19|12|TRBJ2-7
TGTGCCACCGAGGACGGGAACTACGAGCAGTACTTC
CATEDGNYEQYF
>NA|NA|TRBV19|14|TRBJ1-1
TGTGCCAGTAGAAGACAGACCATGAGCACTGAAGCTTTCTTT
CASRRQTMSTEAFF
>NA|NA|TRBV7-2|16|TRBJ1-2
TGTGCCAGCAGCTCAGATGACGGGGACTACTACTATGGCTACACCTTC
CASSSDDGDYYYGYTF
>NA|TRBD2|TRBV9|14|TRBJ2-5
TGTGCCAGCAGCCAGGGACTAGAGGCGGAGACCCAGTACTTC
CASSQGLEAETQYF
>NA|TRBD1|TRBV9|15|TRBJ2-2
TGTGCCAGCACCCTGGGACAGGTGAACACCGGGGAGCTGTTTTTT
CASTLGQVNTGELFF
>NA|NA|TRBV2|14|TRBJ2-7
TGTGCCAGCATTGGTGGTGGCAGCGCCTACGAGCAGTACTTC
CASIGGGSAYEQYF
>NA|NA|TRBV7-3|15|TRBJ2-7
TGTGCCAGCAGCTTAGGGCCTCCAAGCTCCTACGAGCAGTACTTC
CASSLGPPSSYEQYF
>NA|TRBD2|TRBV14|16|TRBJ2-1
TGTGCCAGCAGCCTCATAGCGGGATACGGCTACAATGAGCAGTTCTTC
CASSLIAGYGYNEQFF
>NA|NA|TRBV2|14|TRBJ2-1
TGTGCCAGCAGTGAAGTTGGCAGGGACAATGAGCAGTTCTTC
CASSEVGRDNEQFF
>NA|NA|TRBV7-8|15|TRBJ1-2
TGTGCCAGCAGCTTAGGAGCGGGGCCCGCTTATGGCTACACCTTC
CASSLGAGPAYGYTF
>NA|TRBD1|TRBV5-1|15|TRBJ2-1
TGCGCCAGCAGCTTGACCGGGACAGCGTTAAATGAGCAGTTCTTC
CASSLTGTALNEQFF
>NA|NA|TRBV6-1|14|TRBJ1-5
TGTGCCAGCAGTTATCGGTCGAGCAATCAGCCCCAGCATTTT
CASSYRSSNQPQHF
>NA|NA|TRBV6-5|16|TRBJ2-4
TGTGCCAGCAGTTACTCAGGGGCCGGGTCTAAAAACATTCAGTACTTC
CASSYSGAGSKNIQYF
>NA|NA|TRBV6-6|13|TRBJ1-1
TGTGCCAGCAGTTACTTCTCAGACACTGAAGCTTTCTTT
CASSYFSDTEAFF
>NA|TRBD1|TRBV4-1|15|TRBJ2-7
TGCGCCAGCAGACCTACTCCCGGGACAGGAGGCGAGCAGTACTTC
CASRPTPGTGGEQYF
>NA|TRBD2|TRBV12-5|12|TRBJ2-3
TGTGCTAGTGGCTTGGACGTGGGACTAGAGCATTTT
CASGLDVGLEHF
>NA|TRBD1|TRBV2|14|TRBJ1-1
TGTGCCAGCAGAGCACAGGGGGCGAGCACTGAAGCTTTCTTT
CASRAQGASTEAFF
>NA|NA|TRBV19|14|TRBJ2-2
TGTGCCAGTAGTATCTCCCGAGACACCGGGGAGCTGTTTTTT
CASSISRDTGELFF
>NA|NA|TRBV9|13|TRBJ2-7
TGTGCCAGCAGCGTAGGGACAGAATACGAGCAGTACTTC
CASSVGTEYEQYF
>NA|NA|TRBV9|15|TRBJ2-2
TGTGCCAGCAGCGTAGTCAATCGGGGGACCGGGGAGCTGTTTTTT
CASSVVNRGTGELFF
>NA|NA|TRBV18|13|TRBJ2-5
TGTGCCAGCTCCATTGACAGCCAAGAGACCCAGTACTTC
CASSIDSQETQYF
>NA|TRBD1|TRBV4-3|18|TRBJ2-5
TGCGCCAGCAGCCAAGTAACCGGGACAGGGATGCCCGAAGAGACCCAGTACTTC
CASSQVTGTGMPEETQYF
>once|TRBD1|TRBV5-1|16|TRBJ2-2
TGCGCCAGCAGCGCCGGGACAGGCGTGAACACCGGGGAGCTGTTTTTT
CASSAGTGVNTGELFF
>NA|NA|TRBV7-9|16|TRBJ2-5
TGTGCCAGCAGCCCGATCTTCGACAGATTCCAAGAGACCCAGTACTTC
CASSPIFDRFQETQYF
>NA|TRBD1|TRBV18|15|TRBJ2-7
TGTGCCAGCTCACCATACAGGGACAGAGCCTACGAGCAGTACTTC
CASSPYRDRAYEQYF
>NA|NA|TRBV6-1|13|TRBJ1-1
TGTGCCAGCACCGGCCCCCTGGGGACAGAAGCTTTCTTT
CASTGPLGTEAFF
>NA|TRBD2|TRBV4-1|18|TRBJ2-7
TGCGCCAGCAGCCCAGGACTAGCGGGGGCCTCGCTCCCCTACGAGCAGTACTTC
CASSPGLAGASLPYEQYF
>NA|TRBD1|TRBV6-6|16|TRBJ2-3
TGTGCCAGCAGTTCGCGGGACGGGACAGGGGCAGATACGCAGTATTTT
CASSSRDGTGADTQYF
>few|NA|TRBV7-9|14|TRBJ2-7
TGTGCCAGCAGCCCCCTCCCCGGGGATCACGAGCAGTACTTC
CASSPLPGDHEQYF
>NA|NA|TRBV4-2|13|TRBJ1-2
TGTGCCAGCAGCCAAGGGGACTTATATGGCTACACCTTC
CASSQGDLYGYTF
>few|NA|TRBV7-3|15|TRBJ2-7
TGTGCCAGCAGCCGAGCGGCGGGTCCGTCCTACGAGCAGTACTTC
CASSRAAGPSYEQYF
>once|TRBD2|TRBV29-1|16|TRBJ2-5
TGCAGCGTTGAAGTTGGCGAGCGGGGGGGCGGAGAGACCCAGTACTTC
CSVEVGERGGGETQYF
>few|NA|TRBV30|15|TRBJ1-2
TGTGCCTGCTACGGGACTGAGAACGCTAACTATGGCTACACCTTC
CACYGTENANYGYTF
>NA|TRBD2|TRBV15|15|TRBJ2-3
TGTGCCACCAGCGGGAGCGGGGGAGGTGCAGATACGCAGTATTTT
CATSGSGGGADTQYF
>NA|TRBD1|TRBV7-8|16|TRBJ2-5
TGTGCCAGCAGCACTTACCCAGGACAGGCCCAAGAGACCCAGTACTTC
CASSTYPGQAQETQYF
>NA|NA|TRBV25-1|15|TRBJ1-1
TGTGCCAGCAGTGCCGACGGGCCGACGGCGGGTGAAGCTTTCTTT
CASSADGPTAGEAFF